These T cell receptor beta chains were read from a single sample in a study of blood T cells in healthy people across ages. TCRdb redid the calling of the 5' RACE reads with MiXCR, one entry per CDR3 protein. The sample lists approximately 880,000 distinct CDR3 sequences; under 50% were seen once. What was sequenced was blood. The receptors were sampled from a man aged 25 to 40 in good health. CDR3s include the opening cysteine and the closing phenylalanine or tryptophan. A D gene is named only where the DNA matches it firmly. Some rows have no size entry. The others give once, few or many, or a class for an expanded clone.

d_call j_call cdr3_length v_call clone_size cdr3_aa cdr3_nt
. TRBJ1-4 13 TRBV11-3 . CASSFGANEKLFF TGTGCCAGCAGCTTCGGGGCTAATGAAAAACTGTTTTTT
. TRBJ2-2 14 TRBV20-1 . CSAPAKAGTGELFF TGCAGTGCGCCGGCGAAGGCAGGAACCGGGGAGCTGTTTTTT
. TRBJ2-1 17 TRBV12-3/TRBV12-4 few CASSYRGNRLMYNEQFF TGTGCCAGCAGTTACCGGGGGAACAGGCTAATGTACAATGAGCAGTTCTTC
. TRBJ2-3 16 TRBV3-1 . CASSLTGIISTDTQYF TGTGCCAGCAGCCTCACAGGGATTATTAGCACAGATACGCAGTATTTT
TRBD1 TRBJ1-4 14 TRBV11-2 . CASSAQGSSEKLFF TGTGCCAGCAGCGCACAGGGGAGTAGTGAAAAACTGTTTTTT
. TRBJ2-7 13 TRBV27 few CATARPPTYEQYF TGTGCCACAGCCAGGCCTCCTACCTACGAGCAGTACTTC
. TRBJ1-6 12 TRBV7-2 few CASSLDFSPLHF TGTGCCAGCAGCTTAGATTTTTCACCCCTCCACTTT
TRBD2 TRBJ2-1 14 TRBV20-1 . CSAIIAGDYNEQFF TGCAGTGCCATCATAGCGGGGGACTACAATGAGCAGTTCTTC
TRBD1 TRBJ2-1 15 TRBV10-3 few CAIRETGPRDNEQFF TGTGCCATCAGGGAGACAGGGCCCAGGGACAATGAGCAGTTCTTC
TRBD1 TRBJ2-1 16 TRBV7-8 few CASSTNRDSSYNEQFF TGTGCCAGCAGCACTAACCGGGACAGCTCCTACAATGAGCAGTTCTTC
. TRBJ2-4 17 TRBV3-1 few CASSQGSGILAKNIQYF TGTGCCAGCAGCCAAGGGTCCGGTATTCTAGCCAAAAACATTCAGTACTTC
. TRBJ2-3 14 TRBV27 . CASPHQIGSDTQYF TGTGCCAGCCCTCACCAGATTGGATCAGATACGCAGTATTTT
. TRBJ1-1 15 TRBV6-1 . CASSEARRLNTEAFF TGTGCCAGCAGTGAAGCGCGGAGGTTGAACACTGAAGCTTTCTTT
. TRBJ1-4 17 TRBV29-1 many CSVEKGTGWGTNEKLFF TGCAGCGTTGAAAAAGGAACAGGGTGGGGCACTAATGAAAAACTGTTTTTT
. TRBJ2-1 14 TRBV4-1 few CASSQDPSLDEQFF TGCGCCAGCAGCCAAGATCCTAGTTTAGATGAGCAGTTCTTC
TRBD1 TRBJ2-5 13 TRBV6-1 . CASRPTGEETQYF TGTGCCAGCAGACCGACAGGGGAAGAGACCCAGTACTTC
TRBD2 TRBJ2-3 12 TRBV29-1 . CSVAGGADTQYF TGCAGCGTAGCGGGGGGCGCAGATACGCAGTATTTT